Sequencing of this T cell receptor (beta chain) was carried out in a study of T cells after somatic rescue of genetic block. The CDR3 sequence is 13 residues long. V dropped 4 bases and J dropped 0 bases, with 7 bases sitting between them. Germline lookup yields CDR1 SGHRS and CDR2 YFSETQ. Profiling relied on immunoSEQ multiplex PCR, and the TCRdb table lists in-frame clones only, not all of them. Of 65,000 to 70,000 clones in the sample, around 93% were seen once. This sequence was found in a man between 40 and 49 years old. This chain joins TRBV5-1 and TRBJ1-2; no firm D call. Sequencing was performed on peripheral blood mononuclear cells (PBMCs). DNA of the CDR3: TGCGCCAGCAGCCCTCCCTCTAACTATGGCTACACCTTC. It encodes CASSPPSNYGYTF. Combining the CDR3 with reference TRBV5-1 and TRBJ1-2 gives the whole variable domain KAGVTQTPRYLIKTRGQQVTLSCSPISGHRSVSWYQQTPGQGLQFLFEYFSETQRNKGNFPGRFSGRQFSNSRSEMNVSTLELGDSALYLCASSPPSNYGYTFGSGTRLTVV.